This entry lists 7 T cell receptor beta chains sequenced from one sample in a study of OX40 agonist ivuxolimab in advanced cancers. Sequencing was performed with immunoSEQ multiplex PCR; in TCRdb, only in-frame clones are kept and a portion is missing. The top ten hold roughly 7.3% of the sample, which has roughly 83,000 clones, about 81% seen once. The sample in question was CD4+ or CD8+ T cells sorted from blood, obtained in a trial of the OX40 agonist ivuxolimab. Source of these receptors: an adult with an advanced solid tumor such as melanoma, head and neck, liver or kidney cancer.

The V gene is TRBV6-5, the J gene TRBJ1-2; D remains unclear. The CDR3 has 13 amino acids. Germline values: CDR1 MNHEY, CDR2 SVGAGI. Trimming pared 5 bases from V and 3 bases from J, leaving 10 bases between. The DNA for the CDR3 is TGTGCCAGCAGTCCGGATCAAGACTATGGCTACACCTTC. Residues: CASSPDQDYGYTF.

In nucleotides, the CDR3 is TGTGCCAGCAGCTTAGGACCGGACAGTTGGAGCACAGATACGCAGTATTTT. Translating gives CASSLGPDSWSTDTQYF. V usage is TRBV7-9 and J usage is TRBJ2-3; possible D gene TRBD1, 6 bases. Between the trimmed V and J ends, which lost 1 base and 0 bases, there was a span of 14 bases. This CDR3 has 17 amino acids. Germline lookup yields CDR1 SEHNR and CDR2 FQNEAQ (reference sequence).

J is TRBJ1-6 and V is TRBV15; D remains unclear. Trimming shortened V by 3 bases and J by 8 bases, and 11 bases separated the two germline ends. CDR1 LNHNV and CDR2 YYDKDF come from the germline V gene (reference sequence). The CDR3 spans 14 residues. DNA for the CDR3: TGTGCCACCAGCAGGCTTAAAAGTGATTCACCCCTCCACTTT. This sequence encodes CATSRLKSDSPLHF. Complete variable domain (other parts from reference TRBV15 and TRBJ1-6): DAMVIQNPRYQVTQFGKPVTLSCSQTLNHNVMYWYQQKSSQAPKLLFHYYDKDFNNEADTPDNFQSRRPNTSFCFLDIRSPGLGDTAMYLCATSRLKSDSPLHFGNGTRLTVT.

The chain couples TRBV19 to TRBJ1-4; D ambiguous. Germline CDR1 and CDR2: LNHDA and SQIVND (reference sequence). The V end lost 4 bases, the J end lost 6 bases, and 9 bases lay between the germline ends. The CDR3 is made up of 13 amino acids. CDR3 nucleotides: TGTGCCAGTAGTAGGGCTGGGGATGAAAAACTGTTTTTT. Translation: CASSRAGDEKLFF.

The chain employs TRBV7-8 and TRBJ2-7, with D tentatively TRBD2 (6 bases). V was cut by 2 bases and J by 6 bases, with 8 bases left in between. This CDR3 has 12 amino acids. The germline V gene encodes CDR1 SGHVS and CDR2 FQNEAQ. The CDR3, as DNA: TGTGCCAGCAGCTTACTGGGGGGCGAGCAGTACTTC. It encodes CASSLLGGEQYF.

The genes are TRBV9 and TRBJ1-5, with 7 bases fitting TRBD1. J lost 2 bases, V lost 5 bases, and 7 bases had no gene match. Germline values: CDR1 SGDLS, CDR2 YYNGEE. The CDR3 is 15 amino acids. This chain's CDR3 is CASSATGTRNQPQHF. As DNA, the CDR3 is TGTGCCAGCAGTGCGACAGGGACCCGCAATCAGCCCCAGCATTTT.

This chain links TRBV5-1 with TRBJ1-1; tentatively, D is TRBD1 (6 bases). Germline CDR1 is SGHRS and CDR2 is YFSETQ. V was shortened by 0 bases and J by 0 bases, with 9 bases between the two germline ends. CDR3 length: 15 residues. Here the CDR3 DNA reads TGCGCCAGCAGCTTGGGGGACACCCTGAACACTGAAGCTTTCTTT. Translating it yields CASSLGDTLNTEAFF.